These 32 T cell receptor beta chains were all obtained from the same sample, sequenced in a study of cytomegalovirus exposure and HLA in healthy donors. The PCR ran on 60 Vbeta and 13 Jbeta primers. TCRdb's table, derived via immunoSEQ multiplex PCR, lists solely in-frame clones and lacks some. The sample consists of 110,000 to 150,000 clones, around 80% of them appearing once. The sequencing sample was made of PBMCs. The origin of the receptors is a male donor in good health and CMV-seropositive.

This chain joins TRBV28 and TRBJ2-1; TRBD2 might be the D (6 bases). The CDR3 is made up of 16 amino acids. V was trimmed by 3 bases and J by 8 bases, leaving 20 bases between them. The germline V gene has CDR1 MDHEN and CDR2 SYDVKM. The CDR3 sequence: CASSFRGLVNLHEQFF. In DNA, the CDR3 is TGTGCCAGCAGTTTCCGGGGACTCGTGAATCTCCATGAGCAGTTCTTC.

The chain carries TRBV19 and TRBJ1-1; D gene ambiguous. The CDR3 has 13 residues. The germline V gene encodes CDR1 LNHDA and CDR2 SQIVND (reference sequence). Trimming removed 7 bases at V and 3 bases at J, with 12 bases between. In nucleotides, the CDR3 is TGTGCCAGTATCCCCCCACAGTACACTGAAGCTTTCTTT. Its protein is CASIPPQYTEAFF.

V is TRBV29-1 and J is TRBJ2-2; 10 positions match TRBD1. Germline CDR1 SQVTM, CDR2 ANQGSEA. The CDR3 is 13 amino acids. V gave up 4 bases and J gave up 4 bases; unmatched junction bases: 0. The CDR3 region has the DNA TGCAGCGTTGGGACAGGGGGCACCGGGGAGCTGTTTTTT. As protein: CSVGTGGTGELFF.

The chain has TRBV25-1 and TRBJ1-6; 7 bases fit TRBD1. This CDR3 is built from 14 residues. V shed 4 bases and J 11 bases; nucleotides not matched to a gene: 8. Germline CDR1 reads MGHDK; CDR2 reads SYGVNS. CDR3 sequence: CASSAGQPQAPLHF. In DNA, the CDR3 is TGTGCCAGCAGTGCGGGACAGCCTCAGGCACCCCTCCACTTT.

The chain carries TRBV11-2 and TRBJ2-7; 8 bases are a match to TRBD1. The CDR3 is 13 residues long. With 6 bases clipped from V and 0 bases from J, the junction kept 1 base outside the gene matches. The germline CDR1 and CDR2 sequences are SGHAT and FQNNGV. Here the CDR3 reads CASRGTGSYEQYF. For the CDR3, the DNA is TGTGCCAGCAGGGGGACAGGCTCCTACGAGCAGTACTTC.

This clone appeared a single time. As DNA, the CDR3 is TGTGCCAGCAGCGAGGGTAGGGCAGATACGCAGTATTTT. Encoded protein: CASSEGRADTQYF. The rearrangement links TRBV28 to TRBJ2-3; tentative D call: TRBD2 (5 bases). This CDR3 is 13 amino acids long. The V gene's germline CDR1 is MDHEN and CDR2 SYDVKM. V lost 6 bases to trimming and J lost 4 bases, with 11 bases between them.

V usage is TRBV9 and J usage is TRBJ2-3, with a possible D match to TRBD1 (6 bases). The germline CDR1 and CDR2 sequences are SGDLS and YYNGEE. The CDR3 has 18 amino acids. Trimming took 4 bases from V and 1 from J, leaving 22 bases between them. For the CDR3, the DNA is TGTGCCAGCAGCAAGTCACCTTCTGGGGGCCCCGGCACAGATACGCAGTATTTT. Encoded protein: CASSKSPSGGPGTDTQYF.

J is TRBJ1-1 and V is TRBV6-5, with D maybe TRBD1 (5 bases). Germline CDR1 is MNHEY and CDR2 is SVGAGI. The V gene lost 2 bases and the J gene lost 2 bases, with 15 bases spanning the gap. The CDR3 is 16 residues long. In nucleotides, the CDR3 is TGTGCCAGCAGTTACCGATCCACAGGAGCCAACACTGAAGCTTTCTTT. As protein: CASSYRSTGANTEAFF.

The rearrangement uses TRBV6-5 and TRBJ1-2; D is ambiguous. Per germline, CDR1 MNHEY and CDR2 SVGAGI. V was trimmed by 5 bases and J by 4 bases, leaving 11 bases between them. The CDR3 totals 13 residues. The CDR3 spells CASSHQVSYGYTF. The DNA of the CDR3 is TGTGCCAGCAGTCACCAGGTGTCCTATGGCTACACCTTC.

This clone came up a few times. This rearrangement joins TRBV18 to TRBJ2-3; perhaps TRBD2 as D (6 bases). Germline V gene sequence: CDR1 KGHSH, CDR2 LQKENI. CDR3 length equals 15 residues. Trimming stripped 3 bases from V and 3 bases from J, with 13 bases between. The CDR3 reads CASSPDYYSTDTQYF. The CDR3 coding sequence is TGTGCCAGCTCACCGGACTATTATTCTACAGATACGCAGTATTTT.

The chain recombines TRBV9 with TRBJ2-3; possibly TRBD2 for D (5 bases). The CDR3 spans 15 residues. Per the germline V gene, CDR1 is SGDLS and CDR2 is YYNGEE. V shed 0 bases and J shed 2 bases, with 10 bases lying between them. DNA of the CDR3: TGTGCCAGCAGCGTAGCTAGCCCATTCACAGATACGCAGTATTTT. Its protein is CASSVASPFTDTQYF.

The chain links TRBV4-2 to TRBJ1-1; 7 nucleotides match TRBD1. The CDR3 runs to 18 residues. Germline V gives CDR1 LGHNA, CDR2 YNFKEQ. V dropped 2 bases and J dropped 5; count of bases not matched to a gene: 17. CDR3 coding DNA: TGTGCCAGCAGCCAACCCGTAGTGGGGAGTAGGGGGCGGACTGAAGCTTTCTTT. Translation gives CASSQPVVGSRGRTEAFF.

A single count supports this clone. The chain is built from TRBV25-1 and TRBJ2-5; 10 bases line up with TRBD1. The J call may be faulty, since TRBJ2-7 better matches the DNA end. The CDR3 extends over 14 amino acids. Germline V gene lookup returns CDR1 MGHDK and CDR2 SYGVNS. The CDR3 DNA is TGTGCCAGTACTCCGGGACAGGGGACCTACGAGCAGTACTTC. Protein sequence: CASTPGQGTYEQYF.

This rearrangement joins TRBV2 to TRBJ2-2; 7 bases align to TRBD1. Germline CDR1 reads SNHLY; CDR2 reads FYNNEI. With 7 bases clipped from V and 6 bases from J, the junction kept 11 bases outside the gene matches. The CDR3 covers 15 residues. This chain's CDR3 is CASMTTNTGAGELFF. In DNA form, the CDR3 reads TGTGCCAGCATGACGACTAATACAGGGGCCGGGGAGCTGTTTTTT.

A single count supports this clone. The chain links TRBV6-5 to TRBJ2-7, with 12 bases fitting TRBD2. Trimming at V came to 0 bases and at J to 3 bases, leaving 3 bases not matched to a gene. CDR3 length: 16 residues. CDR1 is MNHEY and CDR2 is SVGAGI in the germline V gene. CDR3 DNA sequence: TGTGCCAGCAGTTACTCCAGACTAGCGGGGGACTACGAGCAGTACTTC. This gives the protein CASSYSRLAGDYEQYF.

The V and J genes are TRBV6-1 and TRBJ2-1; 8 nucleotides agree with TRBD2. The J segment lost 6 bases and the V segment lost 8 bases, leaving 15 bases of the junction unmatched. The CDR3 loop spans 16 amino acids. Per the germline V gene, CDR1 is MNHNS and CDR2 is SASEGT. CDR3 sequence: CASCVFGLAGPNEQFF. The CDR3 DNA sequence: TGTGCCAGCTGTGTTTTTGGGTTAGCGGGGCCCAATGAGCAGTTCTTC.

The CDR3 DNA is TGTGCCAGCAGTGAATATGGGCCTCCCTACGAGCAGTACTTC. Amino acids: CASSEYGPPYEQYF. The chain carries TRBV6-1 and TRBJ2-7; no reliable D call. The germline V gene encodes CDR1 MNHNS and CDR2 SASEGT. Deletions cut 2 bases from V and 2 bases from J, with 10 bases between. The CDR3 sequence is 14 residues long.

This chain joins TRBV28 and TRBJ2-7; 9 bases match TRBD2. V shed 6 bases, J shed 2 bases, and the junction held 8 bases outside the gene matches. Germline V CDR1 and CDR2: MDHEN, SYDVKM. The length of the CDR3 is 15 residues. Written as DNA, the CDR3 is TGTGCCAGCAGCCCTCTAGCGGGACCTGCCTACGAGCAGTACTTC. It specifies CASSPLAGPAYEQYF.

The chain couples TRBV4-1 to TRBJ1-5; 7 bases align to TRBD1. CDR3 length equals 15 residues. After removal of 4 bases from V and 4 bases from J, the junction contained 7 bases not matched to a gene. Germline V gene data show CDR1 as MGHRA and CDR2 as YSYEKL. The chain's CDR3 is CASSPQGGPNQPQHF. CDR3 DNA sequence: TGCGCCAGCAGCCCGCAGGGGGGCCCAAATCAGCCCCAGCATTTT.

The chain uses TRBV6-5 and TRBJ2-2, with D possibly TRBD1 on 6 matching bases. Germline V gene lookup returns CDR1 MNHEY and CDR2 SVGAGI. The V and J ends lost 0 bases and 4 bases respectively, with 9 bases between them. The CDR3 contains 15 residues. The CDR3 coding sequence is TGTGCCAGCAGTTACTCGGGACATACCACCGGGGAGCTGTTTTTT. Translated, it gives CASSYSGHTTGELFF.

This chain uses TRBV5-1 with TRBJ2-7; D might be TRBD2 (6 bases). Between the trimmed V and J ends, which lost 0 bases and 5 bases, there was a span of 12 bases. In germline, CDR1 is SGHRS, CDR2 YFSETQ. The CDR3 runs 14 residues. Here the CDR3 reads CASSLDRGWDEQYF. The CDR3 DNA reads as TGCGCCAGCAGCTTGGATCGGGGGTGGGACGAGCAGTACTTC.

The chain recombines TRBV18 with TRBJ2-5, with 10 nucleotides matching TRBD1. The CDR3 contains 16 residues. V trimming: 4 bases; J trimming: 1 base; junction bases outside the gene matches: 6. Germline V gene sequence: CDR1 KGHSH, CDR2 LQKENI. DNA of the CDR3: TGTGCCAGCTCACTTTGGGACAGGGGACTCCAAGAGACCCAGTACTTC. It codes for CASSLWDRGLQETQYF.

The chain links TRBV5-1 to TRBJ2-7; TRBD1 matches 11 bases. This CDR3 is 15 amino acids long. Germline loops: CDR1 SGHRS, CDR2 YFSETQ. The V segment lost 2 bases and the J segment 2 bases; nucleotides outside the gene matches: 3. The CDR3 nucleotides read TGCGCCAGCAGCTTAGGGGGACAGGGGGCCTACGAGCAGTACTTC. Translated, it gives CASSLGGQGAYEQYF.

This clone has only a few counts. The chain uses TRBV10-3 and TRBJ2-7; tentatively, D is TRBD2 (6 bases). V lost 2 bases to trimming and J lost 1 base, with 12 bases between them. Germline loops: CDR1 ENHRY, CDR2 SYGVKD. CDR3 length equals 15 residues. CDR3: CAISEGEARSYEQYF. Written as DNA, the CDR3 is TGTGCCATCAGTGAGGGGGAGGCCCGATCCTACGAGCAGTACTTC.

The rearrangement joins TRBV28 to TRBJ2-7; D gene unclear. The length of the CDR3 is 15 residues. Per germline, CDR1 MDHEN and CDR2 SYDVKM. The V end was cut by 6 bases, the J end by 4 bases, with 19 bases between. DNA for the CDR3: TGTGCCAGCAGATCGAATTCTAGAGCTAGGTACGAGCAGTACTTC. It translates to CASRSNSRARYEQYF.

The chain employs TRBV21-1 and TRBJ2-7; the DNA was not used to check the table's D call, TRBD2. TRBV21-1 is classified as a pseudogene. The CDR3 spans 18 residues. DNA of the CDR3: TGTGCCAGCAGCAGGGCCCCCGCGGGGGCCTTTCTCATTTACGAGCAGTACTTC. Protein sequence: CASSRAPAGAFLIYEQYF.

The CDR3, as DNA: TGTGCCAGCAGCTTAACGGGGGGAGGTGTGACCCAGTACTTC. It specifies CASSLTGGGVTQYF. The gene calls are TRBV7-3 and TRBJ2-5, with D tentatively TRBD2 (6 bases). Trimming removed 0 bases from V and 7 bases from J, with 12 bases in between. Germline V gene lookup returns CDR1 SGHTA and CDR2 FQGTGA. The CDR3 totals 14 residues.

J is TRBJ1-4 and V is TRBV5-1, with D possibly being TRBD1 (6 bases). The CDR3 sequence is 14 residues long. The germline V and J ends were trimmed by 5 bases and 0 bases, with 8 bases remaining between them. Germline-derived CDR1 and CDR2 are SGHRS and YFSETQ. The CDR3 region is CASREGATNEKLFF. DNA for the CDR3: TGCGCCAGCAGAGAGGGGGCAACTAATGAAAAACTGTTTTTT.

J is TRBJ2-3 and V is TRBV13; TRBD2 matches at 10 bases. J gave up 5 bases and V 0 bases, and 5 bases lay outside the gene matches. The CDR3 loop spans 16 amino acids. The germline gives CDR1 PRHDT, CDR2 FYEKMQ (reference sequence). The chain's CDR3 is CASSLGLAGSLDTQYF. CDR3 DNA sequence: TGTGCCAGCAGCTTAGGACTAGCGGGGAGTTTAGATACGCAGTATTTT. The entire variable domain, with the rest obtained from reference TRBV13 and TRBJ2-3, is as follows: AAGVIQSPRHLIKEKRETATLKCYPIPRHDTVYWYQQGPGQDPQFLISFYEKMQSDKGSIPDRFSAQQFSDYHSELNMSSLELGDSALYFCASSLGLAGSLDTQYFGPGTRLTVL.

The chain has TRBV9 and TRBJ2-3, with TRBD2 matching over 13 bases. CDR1 and CDR2 from the germline V gene are SGDLS and YYNGEE. V dropped 4 bases and J dropped 0; count of bases not matched to a gene: 2. CDR3 length: 16 amino acids. CDR3 sequence reads: CASSTSGGVSTDTQYF. CDR3 DNA: TGTGCCAGCAGCACTAGCGGGGGGGTCAGCACAGATACGCAGTATTTT.

The chain couples TRBV27 to TRBJ1-5, with a weak D call TRBD1 (6 bases). The CDR3 consists of 14 residues. Germline CDR1 reads MNHEY; CDR2 reads SMNVEV (reference sequence). V was pared by 6 bases and J by 3 bases, with 12 bases between. CDR3 in DNA: TGTGCCAGCAGCGAGGGGGGGATCAATCAGCCCCAGCATTTT. Protein sequence: CASSEGGINQPQHF.

This clone came up once. The genes are TRBV5-1 and TRBJ1-1; D is perhaps TRBD1 (6 bases). The CDR3 has 14 amino acids. The ends were cut back, 2 bases at V and 4 bases at J, with 12 bases in the middle. Per the germline V gene, CDR1 is SGHRS and CDR2 is YFSETQ. The CDR3 region has the DNA TGCGCCAGCAGCTTATCAGGGGACGGCACTGAAGCTTTCTTT. Translating gives CASSLSGDGTEAFF. Full variable domain (remainder filled in from reference TRBV5-1 and TRBJ1-1): KAGVTQTPRYLIKTRGQQVTLSCSPISGHRSVSWYQQTPGQGLQFLFEYFSETQRNKGNFPGRFSGRQFSNSRSEMNVSTLELGDSALYLCASSLSGDGTEAFFGQGTRLTVV.